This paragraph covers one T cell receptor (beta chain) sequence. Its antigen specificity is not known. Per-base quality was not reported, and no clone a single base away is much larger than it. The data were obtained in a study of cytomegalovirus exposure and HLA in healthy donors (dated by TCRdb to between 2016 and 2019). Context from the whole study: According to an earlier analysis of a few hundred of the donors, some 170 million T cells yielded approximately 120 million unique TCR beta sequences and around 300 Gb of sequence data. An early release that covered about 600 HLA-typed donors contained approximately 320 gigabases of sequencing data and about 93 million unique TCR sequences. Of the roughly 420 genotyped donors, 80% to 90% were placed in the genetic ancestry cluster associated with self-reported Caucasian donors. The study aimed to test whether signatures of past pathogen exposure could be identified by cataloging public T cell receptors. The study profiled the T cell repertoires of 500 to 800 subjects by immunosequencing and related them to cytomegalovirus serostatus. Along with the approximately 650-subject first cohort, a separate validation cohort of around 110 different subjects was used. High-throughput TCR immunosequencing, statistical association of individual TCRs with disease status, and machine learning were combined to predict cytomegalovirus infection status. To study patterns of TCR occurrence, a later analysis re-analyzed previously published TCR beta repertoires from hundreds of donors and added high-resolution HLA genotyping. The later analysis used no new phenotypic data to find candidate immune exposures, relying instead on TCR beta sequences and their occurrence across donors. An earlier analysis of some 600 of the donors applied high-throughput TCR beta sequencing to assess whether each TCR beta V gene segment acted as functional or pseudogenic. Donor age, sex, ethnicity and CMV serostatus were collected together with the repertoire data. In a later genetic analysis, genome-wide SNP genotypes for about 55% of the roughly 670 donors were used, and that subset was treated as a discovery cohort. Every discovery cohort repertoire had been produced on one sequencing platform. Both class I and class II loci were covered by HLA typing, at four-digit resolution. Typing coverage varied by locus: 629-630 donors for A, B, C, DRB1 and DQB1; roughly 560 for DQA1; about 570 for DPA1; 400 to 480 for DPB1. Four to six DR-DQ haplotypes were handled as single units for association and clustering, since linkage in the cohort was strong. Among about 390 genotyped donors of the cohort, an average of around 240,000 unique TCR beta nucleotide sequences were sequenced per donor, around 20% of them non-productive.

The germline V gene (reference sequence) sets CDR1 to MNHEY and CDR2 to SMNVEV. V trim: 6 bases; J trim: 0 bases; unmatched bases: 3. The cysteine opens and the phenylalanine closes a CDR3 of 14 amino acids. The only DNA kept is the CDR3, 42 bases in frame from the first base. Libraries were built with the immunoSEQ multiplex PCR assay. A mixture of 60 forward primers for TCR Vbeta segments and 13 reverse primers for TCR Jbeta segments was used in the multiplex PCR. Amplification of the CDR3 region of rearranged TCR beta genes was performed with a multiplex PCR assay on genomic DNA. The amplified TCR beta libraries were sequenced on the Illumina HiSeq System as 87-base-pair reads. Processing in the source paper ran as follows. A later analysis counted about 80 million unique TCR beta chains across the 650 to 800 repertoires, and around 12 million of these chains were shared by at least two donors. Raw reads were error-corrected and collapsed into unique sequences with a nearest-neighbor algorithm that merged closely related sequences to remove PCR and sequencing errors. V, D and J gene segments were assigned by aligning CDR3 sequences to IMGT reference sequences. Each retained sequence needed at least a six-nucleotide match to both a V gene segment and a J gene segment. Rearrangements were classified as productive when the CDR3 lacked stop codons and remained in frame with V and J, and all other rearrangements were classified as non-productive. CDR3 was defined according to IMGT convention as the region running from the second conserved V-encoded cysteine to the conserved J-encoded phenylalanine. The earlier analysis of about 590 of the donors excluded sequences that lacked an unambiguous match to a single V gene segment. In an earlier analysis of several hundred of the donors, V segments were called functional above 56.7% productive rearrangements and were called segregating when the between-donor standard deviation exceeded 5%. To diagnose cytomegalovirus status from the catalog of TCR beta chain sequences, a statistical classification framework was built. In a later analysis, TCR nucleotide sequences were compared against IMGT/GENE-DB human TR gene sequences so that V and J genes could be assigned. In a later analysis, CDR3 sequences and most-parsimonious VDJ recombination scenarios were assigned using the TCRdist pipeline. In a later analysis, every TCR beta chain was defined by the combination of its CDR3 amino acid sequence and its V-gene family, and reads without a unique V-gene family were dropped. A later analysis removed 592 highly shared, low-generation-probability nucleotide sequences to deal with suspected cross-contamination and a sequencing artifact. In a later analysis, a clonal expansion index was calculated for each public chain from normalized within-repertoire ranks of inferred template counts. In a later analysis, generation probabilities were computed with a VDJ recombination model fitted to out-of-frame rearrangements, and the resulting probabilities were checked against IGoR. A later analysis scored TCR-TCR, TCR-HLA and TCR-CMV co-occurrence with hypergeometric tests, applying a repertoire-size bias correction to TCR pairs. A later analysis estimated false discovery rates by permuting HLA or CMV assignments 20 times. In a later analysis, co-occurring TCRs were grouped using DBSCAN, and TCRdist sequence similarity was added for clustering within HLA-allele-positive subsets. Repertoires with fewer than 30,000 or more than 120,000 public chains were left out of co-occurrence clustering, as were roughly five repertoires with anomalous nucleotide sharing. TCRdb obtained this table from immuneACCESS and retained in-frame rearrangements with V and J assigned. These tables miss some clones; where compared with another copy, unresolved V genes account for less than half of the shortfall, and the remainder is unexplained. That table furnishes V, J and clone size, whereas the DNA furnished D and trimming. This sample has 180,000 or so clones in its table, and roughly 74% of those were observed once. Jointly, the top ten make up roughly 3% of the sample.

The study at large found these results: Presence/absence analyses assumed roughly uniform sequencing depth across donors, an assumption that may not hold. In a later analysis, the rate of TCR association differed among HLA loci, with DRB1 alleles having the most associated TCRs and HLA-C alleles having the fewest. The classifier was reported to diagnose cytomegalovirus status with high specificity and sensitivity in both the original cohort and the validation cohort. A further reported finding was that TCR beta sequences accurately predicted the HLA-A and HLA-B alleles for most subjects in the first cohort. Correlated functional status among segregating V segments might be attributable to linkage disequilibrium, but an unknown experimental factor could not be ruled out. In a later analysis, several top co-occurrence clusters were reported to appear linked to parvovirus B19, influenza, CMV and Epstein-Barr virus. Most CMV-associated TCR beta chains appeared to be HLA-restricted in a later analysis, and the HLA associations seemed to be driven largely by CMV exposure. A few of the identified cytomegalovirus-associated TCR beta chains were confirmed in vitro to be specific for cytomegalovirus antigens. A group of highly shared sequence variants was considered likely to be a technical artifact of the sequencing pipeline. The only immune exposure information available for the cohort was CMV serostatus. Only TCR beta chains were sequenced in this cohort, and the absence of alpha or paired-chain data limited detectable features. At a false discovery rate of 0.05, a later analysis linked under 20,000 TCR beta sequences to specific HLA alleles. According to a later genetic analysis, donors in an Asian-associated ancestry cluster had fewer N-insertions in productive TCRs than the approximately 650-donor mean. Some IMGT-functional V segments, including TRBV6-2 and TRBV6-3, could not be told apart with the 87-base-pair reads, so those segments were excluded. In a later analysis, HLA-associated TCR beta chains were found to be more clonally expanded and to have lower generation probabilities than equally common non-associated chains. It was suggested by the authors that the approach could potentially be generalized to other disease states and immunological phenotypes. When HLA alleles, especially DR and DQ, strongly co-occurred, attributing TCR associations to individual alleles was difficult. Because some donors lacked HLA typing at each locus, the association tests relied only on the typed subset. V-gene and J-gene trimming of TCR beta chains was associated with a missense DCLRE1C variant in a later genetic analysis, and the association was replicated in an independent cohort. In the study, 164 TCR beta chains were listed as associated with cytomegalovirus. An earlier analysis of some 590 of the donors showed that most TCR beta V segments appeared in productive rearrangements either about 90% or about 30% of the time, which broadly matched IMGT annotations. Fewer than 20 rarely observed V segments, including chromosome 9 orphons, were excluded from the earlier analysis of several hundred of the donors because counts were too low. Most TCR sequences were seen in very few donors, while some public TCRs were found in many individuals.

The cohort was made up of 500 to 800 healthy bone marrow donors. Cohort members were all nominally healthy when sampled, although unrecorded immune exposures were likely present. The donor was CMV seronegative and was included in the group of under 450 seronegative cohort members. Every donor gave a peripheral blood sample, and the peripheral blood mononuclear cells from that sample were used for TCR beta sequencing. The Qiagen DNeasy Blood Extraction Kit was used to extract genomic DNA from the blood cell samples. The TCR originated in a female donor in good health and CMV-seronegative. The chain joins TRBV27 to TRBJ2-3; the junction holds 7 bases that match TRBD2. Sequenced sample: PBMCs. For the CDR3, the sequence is CASSPLASTDTQYF. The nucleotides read TGTGCCAGCAGCCCACTAGCGAGCACAGATACGCAGTATTTT.